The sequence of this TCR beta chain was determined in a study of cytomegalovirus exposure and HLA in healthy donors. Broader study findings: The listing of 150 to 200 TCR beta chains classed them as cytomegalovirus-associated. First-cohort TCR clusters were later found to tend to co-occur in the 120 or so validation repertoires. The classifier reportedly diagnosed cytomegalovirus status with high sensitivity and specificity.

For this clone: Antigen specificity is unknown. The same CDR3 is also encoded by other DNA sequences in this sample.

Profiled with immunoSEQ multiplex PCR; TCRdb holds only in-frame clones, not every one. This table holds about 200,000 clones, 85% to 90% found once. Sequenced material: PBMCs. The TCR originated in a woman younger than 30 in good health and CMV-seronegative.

The CDR3 region is CASSLSGSSYNEQFF. The CDR3 bases are TGCGCCAGCAGCCTTAGCGGGAGCTCCTACAATGAGCAGTTCTTC. The V and J genes are TRBV5-1 and TRBJ2-1; 9 bases are a match to TRBD2. The CDR3 has 15 amino acids. The germline CDR1 and CDR2 sequences are SGHRS and YFSETQ. Germline trimming cut 4 bases from V and 0 bases from J; bases unmatched to any gene: 2.